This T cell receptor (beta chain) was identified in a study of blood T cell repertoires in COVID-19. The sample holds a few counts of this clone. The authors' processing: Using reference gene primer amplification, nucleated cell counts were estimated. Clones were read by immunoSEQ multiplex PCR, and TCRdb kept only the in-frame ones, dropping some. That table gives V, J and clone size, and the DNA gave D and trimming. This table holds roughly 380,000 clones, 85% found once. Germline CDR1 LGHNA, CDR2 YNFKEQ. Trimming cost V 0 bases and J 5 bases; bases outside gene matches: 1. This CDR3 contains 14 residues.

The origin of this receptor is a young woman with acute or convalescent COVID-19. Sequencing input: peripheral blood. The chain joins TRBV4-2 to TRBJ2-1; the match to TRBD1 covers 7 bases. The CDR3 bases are TGTGCCAGCAGCCAAGACCAGGGGGACAATGAGCAGTTCTTC. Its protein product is CASSQDQGDNEQFF.